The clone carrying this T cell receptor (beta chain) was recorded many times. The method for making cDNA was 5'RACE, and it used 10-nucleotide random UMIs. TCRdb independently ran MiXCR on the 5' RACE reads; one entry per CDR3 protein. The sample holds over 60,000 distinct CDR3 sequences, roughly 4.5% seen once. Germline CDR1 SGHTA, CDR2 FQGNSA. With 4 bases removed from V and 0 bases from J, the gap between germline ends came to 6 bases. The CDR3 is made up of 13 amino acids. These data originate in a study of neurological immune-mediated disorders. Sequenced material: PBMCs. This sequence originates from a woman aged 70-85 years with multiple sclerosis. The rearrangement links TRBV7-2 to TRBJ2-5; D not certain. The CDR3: CASSSRYQETQYF. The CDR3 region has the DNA TGTGCCAGCAGCTCCCGATACCAAGAGACCCAGTACTTC.